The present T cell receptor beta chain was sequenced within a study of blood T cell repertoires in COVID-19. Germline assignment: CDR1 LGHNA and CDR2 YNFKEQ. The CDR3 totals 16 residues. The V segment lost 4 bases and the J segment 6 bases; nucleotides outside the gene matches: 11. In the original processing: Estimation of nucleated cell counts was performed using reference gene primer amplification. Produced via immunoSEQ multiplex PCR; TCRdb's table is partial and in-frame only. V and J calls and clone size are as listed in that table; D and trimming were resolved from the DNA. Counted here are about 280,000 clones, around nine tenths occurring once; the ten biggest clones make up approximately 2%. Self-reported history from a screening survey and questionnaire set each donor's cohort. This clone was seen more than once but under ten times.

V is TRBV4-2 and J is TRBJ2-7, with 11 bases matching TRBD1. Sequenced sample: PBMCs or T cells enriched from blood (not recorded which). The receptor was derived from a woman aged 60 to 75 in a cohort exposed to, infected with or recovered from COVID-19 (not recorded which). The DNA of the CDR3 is TGTGCCAGCAGCCCAGATAGGACAGGGGGCTTCGGCGAGCAGTACTTC. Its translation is CASSPDRTGGFGEQYF.